These 7 T cell receptor beta chains originate from one sample sequenced in a study of CD8 T cells in ankylosing spondylitis (dated by TCRdb to 2015 to 2018). The method was 5' RACE. These reads were obtained on an Illumina HiSeq 2500. TCRdb passed the public sequencing reads through fastp at Q25 and MiXCR, retaining productive beta sequences. Merged by CDR3 protein, the rows form single entries marked with the most common genes and DNA. The sample has a few hundred thousand distinct CDR3 sequences on record, about 19% of them singletons. Of the sample, less than 9.5% falls within the top ten clones. Sequencing used blood, either unsorted or a sorted T cell fraction (not recorded which). These receptors all stem from a male donor with ankylosing spondylitis or in good health (not recorded which).

A few counts support this clonotype. The chain links TRBV5-1 to TRBJ2-1, with 11 bases that match TRBD1. The junction had 3 bases not matched to a gene; V was cut back by 5 bases and J by 8 bases. The germline gives CDR1 SGHRS, CDR2 YFSETQ. The CDR3 has 13 residues. The CDR3 nucleotides read TGCGCCAGCAGGCGGACAGGGGGCGATGAGCAGTTCTTC. This encodes CASRRTGGDEQFF.

This clonotype was picked up many times. The rearrangement uses TRBV12-3 or TRBV12-4 and TRBJ2-1, with TRBD2 matching over 10 bases. The J segment lost 4 bases and the V segment lost 4 bases, leaving 7 bases of the junction unmatched. This CDR3 contains 16 residues. This CDR3 reads CASSSSSGGAYNEQFF. CDR3 in DNA: TGTGCCAGCAGTTCGTCGAGCGGGGGGGCTTACAATGAGCAGTTCTTC.

This clonotype has only one observation. The chain links TRBV12-3 or TRBV12-4 to TRBJ1-2, with no clear D. Between the trimmed V and J ends, which lost 7 bases and 8 bases, there was a span of 14 bases. There are 12 residues in the CDR3. CDR3 in amino acids: CASNLGREGYTF. In DNA, the CDR3 is TGTGCCAGCAATTTGGGGAGGGAAGGCTACACCTTC.

The chain joins TRBV27 to TRBJ2-5; unclear D gene. Per the germline V gene, CDR1 is MNHEY and CDR2 is SMNVEV (reference sequence). The CDR3 is 15 residues long. Trimming removed 1 base from V and 1 base from J, with 10 bases in between. The CDR3: CASSLFGQSQETQYF. The DNA of the CDR3 is TGTGCCAGCAGTTTATTTGGGCAGTCCCAAGAGACCCAGTACTTC.

This clonotype was detected a few times. J is TRBJ1-1 and V is TRBV5-1, with D uncertain. The CDR3 length is 13 residues. V lost 1 base and J 6 bases, leaving 10 bases between the germline ends. From germline, CDR1 is SGHRS and CDR2 YFSETQ. CDR3 coding DNA: TGCGCCAGCAGCTTGTTACGAGGCTCTGAAGCTTTCTTT. It translates to CASSLLRGSEAFF.

The J gene is TRBJ2-2, the V gene TRBV28; no clear D gene. This CDR3 has 20 residues. Germline CDR1 and CDR2: MDHEN and SYDVKM. The germline V and J ends were trimmed by 1 base and 0 bases, with 21 bases remaining between them. DNA of the CDR3: TGTGCCAGCAGTTTATATAGTTGGGCGGTCGACAAGTCGAACACCGGGGAGCTGTTTTTT. Its protein is CASSLYSWAVDKSNTGELFF.

This clonotype has a handful of counts. The rearrangement links TRBV7-9 to TRBJ1-4; D is unclear. The CDR3 covers 16 residues. Trimming took 4 bases from V and 0 from J, leaving 12 bases between them. Germline V gene lookup returns CDR1 SEHNR and CDR2 FQNEAQ (reference sequence). DNA of the CDR3: TGTGCCAGCAGCTCCTCGGACGGGGCAACTAATGAAAAACTGTTTTTT. Translated, it gives CASSSSDGATNEKLFF.